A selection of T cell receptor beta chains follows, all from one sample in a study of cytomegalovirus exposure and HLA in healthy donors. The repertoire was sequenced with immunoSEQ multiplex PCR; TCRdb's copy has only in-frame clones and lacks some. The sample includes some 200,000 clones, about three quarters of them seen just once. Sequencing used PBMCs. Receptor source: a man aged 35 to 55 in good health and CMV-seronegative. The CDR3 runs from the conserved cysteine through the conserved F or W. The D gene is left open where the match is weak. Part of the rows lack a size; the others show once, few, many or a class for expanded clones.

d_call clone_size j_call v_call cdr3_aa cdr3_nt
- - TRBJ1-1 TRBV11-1 CASSLPYNTEAFF TGTGCCAGCAGCTTACCCTACAACACTGAAGCTTTCTTT
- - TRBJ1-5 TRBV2 CASSIDRQVRNQPQHF TGTGCCAGCAGTATCGACAGGCAGGTACGCAATCAGCCCCAGCATTTT
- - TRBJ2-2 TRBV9 CASSVKDSATGELFF TGTGCCAGCAGCGTCAAGGACAGTGCCACCGGGGAGCTGTTTTTT
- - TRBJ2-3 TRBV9 CASSVATGGRDTDTQYF TGTGCCAGCAGCGTAGCTACCGGGGGGCGGGACACAGATACGCAGTATTTT
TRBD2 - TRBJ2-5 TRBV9 CASSTGLAGRGSLETQYF TGTGCCAGCAGCACGGGACTAGCGGGAAGAGGCTCGCTAGAGACCCAGTACTTC
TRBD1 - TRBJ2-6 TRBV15 CATSRDWTGLSGANVLTF TGTGCCACCAGCAGAGACTGGACAGGCCTGTCTGGGGCCAACGTCCTGACTTTC
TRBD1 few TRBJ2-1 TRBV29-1 CSVEGQVSYNEQFF TGCAGCGTCGAGGGACAGGTCTCCTACAATGAGCAGTTCTTC
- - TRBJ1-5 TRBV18 CASSPNRVLSNQPQHF TGTGCCAGCTCACCCAACAGGGTCCTTAGCAATCAGCCCCAGCATTTT
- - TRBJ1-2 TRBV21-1 CASSTNRGCLCLLGYTF TGTGCCAGCAGCACCAACAGGGGATGTCTCTGTTTGTTAGGCTACACCTTC
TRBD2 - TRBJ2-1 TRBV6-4 CASSERGAYNEQFF TGTGCCAGCTCGGAGCGGGGGGCCTACAATGAGCAGTTCTTC
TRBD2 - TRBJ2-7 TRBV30 CAWRVSSGAYYEQYF TGTGCCTGGAGGGTATCTAGCGGGGCTTACTACGAGCAGTACTTC
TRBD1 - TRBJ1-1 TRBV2 CASRQGDTEAFF TGTGCCAGCAGACAGGGGGACACTGAAGCTTTCTTT
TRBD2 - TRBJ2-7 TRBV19 CASSIDSSGLAGIYEQYF TGTGCCAGTAGTATAGATTCAAGCGGCCTAGCGGGTATCTACGAGCAGTACTTC
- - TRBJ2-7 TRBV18 CASSPPKARSEQYF TGTGCCAGCTCACCACCGAAGGCACGGAGCGAGCAGTACTTC
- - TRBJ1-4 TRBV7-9 CSSSPGGTTNEKLFF TGTTCCAGCAGCCCCGGAGGAACAACTAATGAAAAACTGTTTTTT
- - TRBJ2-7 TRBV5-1 CASSLERAGSYEQYF TGCGCCAGCAGCTTGGAGAGGGCCGGCTCCTACGAGCAGTACTTC
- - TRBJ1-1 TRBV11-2 CASSAQGNTEAFF TGTGCCAGCAGCGCACAGGGGAACACTGAAGCTTTCTTT
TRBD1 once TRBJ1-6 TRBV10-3 CAISEGTGRDSPLHF TGTGCCATCAGTGAAGGGACAGGGAGGGATTCACCCCTCCACTTT
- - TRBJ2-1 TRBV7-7 CASSPAQPTAPPYNEQFF TGTGCCAGCAGCCCAGCCCAACCTACAGCACCCCCCTACAATGAGCAGTTCTTC
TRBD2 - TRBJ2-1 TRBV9 CASSGPTSVEQFF TGTGCCAGCAGCGGGCCGACTAGCGTGGAGCAGTTCTTC
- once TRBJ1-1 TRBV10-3 CAISPVEGGRTEAFF TGTGCCATCAGTCCCGTGGAGGGGGGGAGGACTGAAGCTTTCTTT
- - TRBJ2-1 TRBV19 CASSIPRFVLRDNEQFF TGTGCCAGTAGTATACCCCGGTTTGTGCTGCGAGACAATGAGCAGTTCTTC
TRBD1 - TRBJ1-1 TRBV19 CASSIGTGGIGTEAFF TGTGCCAGTAGTATAGGAACAGGGGGTATCGGCACTGAAGCTTTCTTT
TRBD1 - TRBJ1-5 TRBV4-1 CASSQEIGTGHQPQHF TGCGCCAGCAGCCAAGAGATCGGGACAGGGCATCAGCCCCAGCATTTT
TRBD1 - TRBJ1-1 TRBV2 CASSEQYRGGTEAFF TGTGCCAGCAGCGAACAATACAGGGGCGGCACTGAAGCTTTCTTT
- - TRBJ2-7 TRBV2 CASSGSLSSYEQYF TGTGCCAGCAGTGGAAGTCTTAGCTCCTACGAGCAGTACTTC
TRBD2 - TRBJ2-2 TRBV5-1 CASSLELAGGSGELFF TGCGCCAGCAGCTTGGAACTAGCGGGAGGAAGTGGGGAGCTGTTCTTT
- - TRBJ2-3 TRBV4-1 CASSQDGAGRTDTQYF TGCGCCAGCAGCCAAGATGGGGCAGGGAGGACAGATACGCAGTATTTT
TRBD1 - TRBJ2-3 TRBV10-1 CASSGPGQGTDTQYF TGCGCCAGCAGTGGCCCGGGACAGGGAACCGATACGCAGTATTTT